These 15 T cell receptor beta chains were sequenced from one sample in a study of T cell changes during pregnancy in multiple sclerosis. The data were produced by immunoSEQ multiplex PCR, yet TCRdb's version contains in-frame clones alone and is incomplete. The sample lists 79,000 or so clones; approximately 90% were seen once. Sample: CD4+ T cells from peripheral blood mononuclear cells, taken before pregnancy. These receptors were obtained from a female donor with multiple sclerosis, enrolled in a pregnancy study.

The CDR3 sequence: CASGDSVITDTQYF. The CDR3 DNA follows: TGTGCCAGTGGGGATAGCGTTATCACAGATACGCAGTATTTT. The gene calls are TRBV19 and TRBJ2-3; D perhaps matches TRBD2 (5 bases). Germline V CDR1 and CDR2: LNHDA, SQIVND (reference sequence). Between the trimmed V and J ends, which lost 8 bases and 2 bases, there was a span of 14 bases. The CDR3 sequence is 14 residues long.

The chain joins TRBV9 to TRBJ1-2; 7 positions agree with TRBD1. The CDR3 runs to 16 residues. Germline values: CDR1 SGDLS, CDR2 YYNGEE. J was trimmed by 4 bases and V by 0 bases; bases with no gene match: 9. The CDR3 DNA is TGTGCCAGCAGCGTAGCCGGTGGACAGGAGGCCTATGGCTACACCTTC. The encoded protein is CASSVAGGQEAYGYTF.

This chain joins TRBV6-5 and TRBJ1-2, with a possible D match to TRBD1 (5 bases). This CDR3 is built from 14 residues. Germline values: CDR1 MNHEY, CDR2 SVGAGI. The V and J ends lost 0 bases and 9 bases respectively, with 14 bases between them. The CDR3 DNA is TGTGCCAGCAGTTACTCGAGACAGCGCCATCGCTACACCTTC. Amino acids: CASSYSRQRHRYTF.

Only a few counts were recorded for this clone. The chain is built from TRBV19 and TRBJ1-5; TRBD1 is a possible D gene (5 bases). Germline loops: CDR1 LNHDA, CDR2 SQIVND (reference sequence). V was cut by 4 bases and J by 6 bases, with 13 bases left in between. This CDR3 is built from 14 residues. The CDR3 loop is CASSTGRGGQPQHF. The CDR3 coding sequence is TGTGCCAGTAGTACGGGTAGGGGAGGTCAGCCCCAGCATTTT.

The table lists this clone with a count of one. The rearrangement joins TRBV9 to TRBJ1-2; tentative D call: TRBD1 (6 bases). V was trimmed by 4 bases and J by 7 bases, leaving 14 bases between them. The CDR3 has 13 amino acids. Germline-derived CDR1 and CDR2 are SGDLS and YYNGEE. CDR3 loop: CASSTGTRGGYTF. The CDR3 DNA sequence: TGTGCCAGCAGCACTGGGACAAGGGGTGGCTACACCTTC. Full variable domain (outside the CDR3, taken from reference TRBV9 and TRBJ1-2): DSGVTQTPKHLITATGQRVTLRCSPRSGDLSVYWYQQSLDQGLQFLIQYYNGEERAKGNILERFSAQQFPDLHSELNLSSLELGDSALYFCASSTGTRGGYTFGSGTRLTVV.

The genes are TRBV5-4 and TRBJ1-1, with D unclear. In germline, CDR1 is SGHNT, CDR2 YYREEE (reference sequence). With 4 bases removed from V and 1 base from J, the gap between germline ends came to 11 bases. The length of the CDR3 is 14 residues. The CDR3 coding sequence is TGTGCCAGCAGCCGGGAGATTTCGAACACTGAAGCTTTCTTT. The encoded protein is CASSREISNTEAFF. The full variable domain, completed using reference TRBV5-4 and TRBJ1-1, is ETGVTQSPTHLIKTRGQQVTLRCSSQSGHNTVSWYQQALGQGPQFIFQYYREEENGRGNFPPRFSGLQFPNYSSELNVNALELDDSALYLCASSREISNTEAFFGQGTRLTVV.

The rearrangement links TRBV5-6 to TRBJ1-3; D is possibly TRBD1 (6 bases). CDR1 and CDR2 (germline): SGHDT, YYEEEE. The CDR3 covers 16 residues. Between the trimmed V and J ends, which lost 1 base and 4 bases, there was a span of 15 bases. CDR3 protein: CASSLRFQGRGNTIYF. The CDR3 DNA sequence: TGTGCCAGCAGCTTGCGTTTCCAGGGGCGAGGAAACACCATATATTTT.

CDR3 in amino acids: CASRFSIETQYF. CDR3 DNA: TGTGCCAGCAGGTTTAGCATAGAGACCCAGTACTTC. The chain combines TRBV2 with TRBJ2-5; D remains unclear. Trimming cost V 6 bases and J 4 bases, with 9 bases left between them. The CDR3 runs 12 residues. Per germline, CDR1 SNHLY and CDR2 FYNNEI.

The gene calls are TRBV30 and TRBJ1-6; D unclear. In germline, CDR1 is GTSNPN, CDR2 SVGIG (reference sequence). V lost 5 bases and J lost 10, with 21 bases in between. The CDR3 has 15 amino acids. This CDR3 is CAWGFERVTRSPLHF. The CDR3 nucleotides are TGTGCCTGGGGGTTTGAGCGGGTTACAAGATCACCCCTCCACTTT. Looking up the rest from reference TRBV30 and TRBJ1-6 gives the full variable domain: SQTIHQWPATLVQPVGSPLSLECTVEGTSNPNLYWYRQAAGRGLQLLFYSVGIGQISSEVPQNLSASRPQDRQFILSSKKLLLSDSGFYLCAWGFERVTRSPLHFGNGTRLTVT.

In DNA, the CDR3 is TGTGCCAGCTCACCACCCCCCGGGACAGGCCACTATGGCTACACCTTC. It encodes CASSPPPGTGHYGYTF. The chain recombines TRBV18 with TRBJ1-2, with TRBD1 identical over 8 bases. Germline V gives CDR1 KGHSH, CDR2 LQKENI. This CDR3 comprises 16 residues. V dropped 0 bases and J dropped 3; count of bases not matched to a gene: 6.

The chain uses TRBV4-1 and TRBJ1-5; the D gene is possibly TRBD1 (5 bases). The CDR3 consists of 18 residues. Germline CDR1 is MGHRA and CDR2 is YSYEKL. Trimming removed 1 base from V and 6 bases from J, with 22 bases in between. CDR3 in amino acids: CASSQASSGGPISQPQHF. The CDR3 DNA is TGCGCCAGCAGCCAAGCTAGTAGCGGGGGACCAATAAGTCAGCCCCAGCATTTT.

DNA of the CDR3: TGTGCCAGCAGTGAATTGGCAGTCTATGGCTACACCTTC. Its protein is CASSELAVYGYTF. The chain joins TRBV2 to TRBJ1-2; D not resolved. Germline V lookup: CDR1 SNHLY, CDR2 FYNNEI. V was shortened by 2 bases and J by 4 bases, with 8 bases between the two germline ends. The CDR3 runs to 13 residues. Looking up the rest from reference TRBV2 and TRBJ1-2 gives the full variable domain: EPEVTQTPSHQVTQMGQEVILRCVPISNHLYFYWYRQILGQKVEFLVSFYNNEISEKSEIFDDQFSVERPDGSNFTLKIRSTKLEDSAMYFCASSELAVYGYTFGSGTRLTVV.

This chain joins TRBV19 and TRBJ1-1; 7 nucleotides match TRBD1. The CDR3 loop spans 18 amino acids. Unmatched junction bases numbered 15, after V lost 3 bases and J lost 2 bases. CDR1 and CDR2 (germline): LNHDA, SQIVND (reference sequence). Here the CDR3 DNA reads TGTGCCAGTAGTATGTCCCTCCTCTTAGGGGGCAAAAACACTGAAGCTTTCTTT. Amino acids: CASSMSLLLGGKNTEAFF.

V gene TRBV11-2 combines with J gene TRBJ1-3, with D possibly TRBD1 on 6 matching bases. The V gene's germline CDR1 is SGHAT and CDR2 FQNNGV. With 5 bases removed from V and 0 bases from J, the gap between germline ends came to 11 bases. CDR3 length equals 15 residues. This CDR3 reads CASSPTGRSGNTIYF. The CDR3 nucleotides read TGTGCCAGCAGCCCGACAGGCCGCTCTGGAAACACCATATATTTT.

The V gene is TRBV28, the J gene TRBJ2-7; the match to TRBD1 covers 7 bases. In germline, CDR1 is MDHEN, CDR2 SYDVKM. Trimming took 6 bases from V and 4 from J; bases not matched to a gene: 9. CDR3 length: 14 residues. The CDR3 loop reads CASSPVLRGYEQYF. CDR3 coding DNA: TGTGCCAGCAGCCCTGTACTCAGGGGGTACGAGCAGTACTTC.